The entry below gives a single T cell receptor (beta chain) sequence along with its context. This sample was taken from a study of control samples from healthy donors and cancer patients. Profiling relied on immunoSEQ multiplex PCR, and the TCRdb table lists in-frame clones only, not all of them. The sample includes about 83,000 clones, 91% of them seen just once. The CDR3 is 13 residues long. CDR1 and CDR2 from the germline V gene are SGHAT and FQNNGV. V was clipped by 5 bases and J by 0 bases, with 7 bases between them. The specimen sequenced was blood. The chain combines TRBV11-2 with TRBJ1-1, with D unresolved. The TCR was taken from a man aged 25 to 40 in good health. The CDR3: CASSPTVNTEAFF. In DNA form, the CDR3 reads TGTGCCAGCAGCCCGACGGTGAACACTGAAGCTTTCTTT.